A selection of T cell receptor beta chains follows, all from one sample in a study of T cell repertoires in cytomegalovirus infection. TCRdb re-called the reads with MiXCR, one entry per CDR3 protein. Of around 250,000 distinct CDR3 sequences listed, about 15% are singletons. Sequenced material: CD8+ T cells from PBMCs. The receptors shown here come from a human donor in good health (CMV status not recorded). Some clones in this sample may be carry-over from other donors' samples. Both conserved end residues are part of each CDR3. D genes are given only for firm matches. Clone size is not always given. Where it is, it says once, few, many or a class for expanded clones.

>.|TRBJ2-6|.|TRBV4-1
TGCGCCAGCAGCCAAGCAAATTCTGGGGCCAACGTCCTGACTTTC
CASSQANSGANVLTF
>.|TRBJ2-3|few|TRBV11-2
TGTGCCAGCAGCTTAGTTTTAGGGGTGGCAGATACGCAGTATTTT
CASSLVLGVADTQYF
>.|TRBJ2-7|few|TRBV29-1
TGCAGCGTTGATTGGGGCCAGAGCGACGAGCAGTACTTC
CSVDWGQSDEQYF
>.|TRBJ1-5|many|TRBV28
TGTGCCAGCAGTTTTTCAATCAGTGGCGATCAGCCCCAGCATTTT
CASSFSISGDQPQHF
>.|TRBJ2-7|few|TRBV7-2
TGTGCCAGCAGCTTAGAAGGGGCCGCAACCTACGAGCAGTACTTC
CASSLEGAATYEQYF
>.|TRBJ1-2|.|TRBV20-1
TGCAGTGCAAGAAACCCGGGACGGAGCTATGGCTACACCTTC
CSARNPGRSYGYTF
>.|TRBJ2-2|.|TRBV12-5
TGTGCTAGTGGTTTGCTTATTCCACAGGCCACGAACACCGGGGAGCTGTTTTTT
CASGLLIPQATNTGELFF
>TRBD1|TRBJ2-2|many|TRBV2
TGTGCCAGCAGCCCGGACAGGTTGAACACCGGGGAGCTGTTTTTT
CASSPDRLNTGELFF
>TRBD2|TRBJ2-1|.|TRBV18
TGTGCCAGCTCATCGGGACTAGTGGATCCCTACAATGAGCAGTTCTTC
CASSSGLVDPYNEQFF
>.|TRBJ1-1|many|TRBV11-2
TGTGCCAGCAGCCTACGGGGTCGCACTGAAGCTTTCTTT
CASSLRGRTEAFF
>TRBD1|TRBJ2-1|.|TRBV11-1
TGTGCCAGCAGCTTAAACAGGGGGTTATACAATGAGCAGTTCTTC
CASSLNRGLYNEQFF
>TRBD1|TRBJ1-1|few|TRBV5-1
TGCGCCAGCAGCTCTGAAGGGACAGTCTCCGCAGCTTTCTTT
CASSSEGTVSAAFF
>.|TRBJ2-7|many|TRBV14
TGTGCCAGCAGCCAAGACTACGAGCAGTACTTC
CASSQDYEQYF
>.|TRBJ2-3|many|TRBV7-6
TGTGCCAGCAGCTCCTACAGGGACGGGCTTAGCACAGATACGCAGTATTTT
CASSSYRDGLSTDTQYF
>.|TRBJ1-2|.|TRBV23-1
TGCGCCAGCAGTCAATCGGGCCCCTCAGGACGTACCGGCTACACCTTC
CASSQSGPSGRTGYTF
>TRBD1|TRBJ2-6|few|TRBV4-2
TGTGCCAGCAGCCAAACGGGACAGTCTGGGGCCAACGTCCTGACTTTC
CASSQTGQSGANVLTF
>.|TRBJ2-7|many|TRBV7-9
TGTGCCAGCAGCTCTAATGCGGAGGAGCAGTACTTC
CASSSNAEEQYF
>.|TRBJ2-7|.|TRBV6-6
TGTGCCAGCAGTTATCTTAGGGACCGCGCGGGCGAGCAGTACTTC
CASSYLRDRAGEQYF
>.|TRBJ1-1|many|TRBV7-2
TGTGCCAGCAGCTTAGGCCTTGTGAACACTGAAGCTTTCTTT
CASSLGLVNTEAFF
>TRBD1|TRBJ1-6|few|TRBV2
TGTGCCAGCAGTGATGAAGGCGACTCAGGACAGGGAACGACGGTCCTTAATTCACCCCTCCACTTT
CASSDEGDSGQGTTVLNSPLHF
>.|TRBJ2-2|.|TRBV5-6
TGTGCCAGCAGCAGGCCGGGACAATCCTACACCGGGGAGCTGTTTTTT
CASSRPGQSYTGELFF
>.|TRBJ2-5|many|TRBV29-1
TGCAGCGTTGAAGATCCTTTTTCGGGACATCAGTCGGTGGAGACCCAGTACTTC
CSVEDPFSGHQSVETQYF
>TRBD1|TRBJ1-5|many|TRBV2
TGTGCCAGCAGTGATTCCAGGGGGCTTTCTCTGGGCAATCAGCCCCAGCATTTT
CASSDSRGLSLGNQPQHF
>.|TRBJ2-3|.|TRBV7-3
TGTGCCAGCAGCTTGGGGGCGACTAGCACAGATACGCAGTATTTT
CASSLGATSTDTQYF